The 32 T cell receptor beta chains given below trace back to one sample, sequenced in a study of tumor-infiltrating lymphocytes in primary liver carcinoma. Blood RNA was derived from unsorted whole blood, and germline DNA was extracted too. Constant-region priming of approximately 500 ng total RNA yielded TCR beta cDNA. Three nested multiplex PCR rounds of slightly modified ARM-PCR generated TCR beta libraries. Use of TRBV1-TRBV30 forward primers with a C-beta reverse primer characterized the first two PCR rounds, which lasted about 9 cycles each. MiXCR, run by TCRdb on the multiplex PCR reads, gives a single entry per CDR3 protein. The repertoire consists of around 330,000 distinct CDR3 sequences, with about 62% occurring once and the leading ten covering roughly 9%. Sequenced material: peripheral blood. Receptors originate from a man aged 40-50 years with primary liver carcinoma and hepatitis B virus infection.

As concerns this clonotype: A single base separates this from a much larger clone, so it may be a read error. The chain uses TRBV6-2 or TRBV6-3 and TRBJ2-7; perhaps TRBD2 as D (5 bases). The CDR3 length is 13 residues. From germline, CDR1 is MNHEY and CDR2 SVGEGT. In DNA, the CDR3 is TGTGCCAGCAGTTACTTTGGCGGGTACGGGCAGTACTTC. This gives the protein CASSYFGGYGQYF.

The chain recombines TRBV4-1 with TRBJ2-5; D is possibly TRBD2 (6 bases). V lost 4 bases and J lost 5, with 17 bases in between. The CDR3 spans 15 residues. Germline V gives CDR1 MGHRA, CDR2 YSYEKL. The chain's CDR3 is CASSPHSEREETQYF. As DNA, the CDR3 is TGCGCCAGCAGCCCACACTCGGAACGGGAGGAGACCCAGTACTTC.

As concerns this clonotype: A read error may produce the germline difference seen at one junction end. This chain connects TRBV4-3 to TRBJ1-6; D not resolved. CDR3 length: 14 residues. Per germline, CDR1 LGHNA and CDR2 YSLEER. CDR3 protein: CASSQGAVNSALHF. The CDR3 DNA follows: TGCGCCAGCAGCCAAGGGGCAGTTAATTCAGCCCTCCACTTT.

This clonotype was seen a single time. A much larger clone lies one base from this, so it may be a read error. V usage is TRBV6-2 or TRBV6-3 and J usage is TRBJ1-1; maybe TRBD1 (5 bases). From germline, CDR1 is MNHEY and CDR2 SVGEGT. The germline V and J ends were trimmed by 9 bases and 5 bases, with 13 bases remaining between them. The CDR3 consists of 12 residues. The CDR3 is CARRDSGTEAFF. The DNA of the CDR3 is TGTGCCAGGAGAGACAGTGGGACTGAAGCTTTCTTT.

On this clonotype: A much larger clone lies one base from this, so it may be a read error. The rearrangement joins TRBV4-2 to TRBJ2-5; D gene unclear. The V and J ends lost 3 bases and 4 bases respectively, with 18 bases between them. Germline V gives CDR1 LGHNA, CDR2 YNFKEQ. The length of the CDR3 is 16 residues. CDR3 in amino acids: CASSQTTRTVRETQYF. The CDR3 nucleotides are TGTGCCAGCAGCCAGACGACAAGGACGGTGAGAGAGACCCAGTACTTC.

This clonotype has ten or more counts. V usage is TRBV12-3 or TRBV12-4 and J usage is TRBJ2-7; D may be TRBD1 (6 bases). V was trimmed by 3 bases and J by 2 bases, leaving 8 bases between them. The CDR3 consists of 13 residues. The DNA of the CDR3 is TGTGCCAGCAGTTTTGGACAGCCCTACGAGCAGTACTTC. It codes for CASSFGQPYEQYF.

As to this clonotype: A single base separates this from a much larger clone, so it may be a read error. The final CDR3 position lacks the conserved phenylalanine or tryptophan, pointing to a likely read error. The chain uses TRBV12-3 or TRBV12-4 and TRBJ1-1, with D possibly TRBD1 on 5 matching bases. Trimming shortened V by 7 bases and J by 6 bases, and 9 bases separated the two germline ends. This CDR3 has 11 residues. CDR3 nucleotide sequence: TGTGCCAGCACCCAGGGCCCTGAAGCTTTCTAT. It codes for CASTQGPEAFY.

Notes on this clonotype: One base away lies a much larger clone, so this may be a sequencing read error. The CDR3 does not close with the conserved phenylalanine or tryptophan, likely indicating a read error. The chain recombines TRBV4-2 with TRBJ1-6; D might be TRBD1 (5 bases). This CDR3 region has 15 residues. Trimming shortened V by 0 bases and J by 11 bases, and 14 bases separated the two germline ends. Germline V gene data show CDR1 as LGHNA and CDR2 as YNFKEQ. CDR3 in amino acids: CASSQDGNRLTPLHY. In DNA, the CDR3 is TGTGCCAGCAGCCAAGATGGGAACAGGTTGACACCCCTCCACTAT.

Notes on this clonotype: At one end the junction does not follow the germline gene, possibly because of a read error. The chain combines TRBV12-3 or TRBV12-4 with TRBJ2-1; D is ambiguous. The CDR3 consists of 13 residues. This CDR3 reads CVSCQSSYNEQFF. CDR3 DNA: TGTGTCAGCTGTCAAAGCTCCTACAATGAGCAGTTCTTC.

This clonotype was seen a few times. The chain employs TRBV24-1 and TRBJ2-2; D call uncertain. CDR1 and CDR2 (germline): KGHDR, SFDVKD. The CDR3 sequence is 12 residues long. V lost 4 bases to trimming and J lost 7 bases, with 6 bases between them. DNA of the CDR3: TGTGCCACCAGTGACACCCTCGGGGAGCTGTTTTTT. Amino acids: CATSDTLGELFF.

CDR3 nucleotides: TGTGCCAGCAGCTTCGCCCCACAGGGAACTAATGAAAAACTGTTTTTT. Its protein product is CASSFAPQGTNEKLFF. The rearrangement uses TRBV5-5 and TRBJ1-4; D perhaps matches TRBD1 (6 bases). There are 16 residues in the CDR3. Germline CDR1 SGHKS, CDR2 YYEKEE (reference sequence). V lost 2 bases, J lost 1 base, and 12 bases lay in between.

Concerning this clonotype itself: One base away lies a much larger clone, so this may be a sequencing read error. The chain employs TRBV6-1 and TRBJ2-2; 7 bases match TRBD2. The germline gives CDR1 MNHNS, CDR2 SASEGT. The CDR3 has 12 amino acids. CDR3 in amino acids: CAGSVGGRELFF. The CDR3 coding sequence is TGTGCCGGCAGTGTCGGGGGGAGGGAGCTGTTTTTT.

This clonotype was picked up many times. J is TRBJ2-3 and V is TRBV10-3; 13 bases fit TRBD2. Trimming took 5 bases from V and 4 from J; bases not matched to a gene: 6. Germline lookup yields CDR1 ENHRY and CDR2 SYGVKD. There are 16 residues in the CDR3. Here the CDR3 reads CAISPGTSGNADTQYF. In DNA, the CDR3 is TGTGCCATCAGTCCCGGGACTAGCGGGAATGCAGATACGCAGTATTTT.

Here the CDR3 reads CANNDPGHGNYEQYF. In DNA form, the CDR3 reads TGTGCCAACAATGATCCGGGACACGGGAATTACGAGCAGTACTTC. The rearrangement uses TRBV10-3 and TRBJ2-7; D may be TRBD1 (6 bases). Germline lookup yields CDR1 ENHRY and CDR2 SYGVKD. The CDR3 runs 15 residues. Trimming stripped 10 bases from V and 4 bases from J, with 23 bases between.

This clonotype has only a few counts. The gene calls are TRBV5-1 and TRBJ1-1; D possibly corresponds to TRBD1 (6 bases). CDR1 SGHRS and CDR2 YFSETQ come from the germline V gene. V lost 4 bases to trimming and J lost 1 base, with 11 bases between them. CDR3 length equals 14 residues. CDR3 nucleotides: TGCGCCAGCAGCCGAGAGACAGGGAACACTGAAGCTTTCTTT. It encodes CASSRETGNTEAFF.

V is TRBV6-1 and J is TRBJ2-1, with D unresolved. This CDR3 is 12 amino acids long. V was shortened by 1 base and J by 9 bases, with 7 bases between the two germline ends. CDR1 is MNHNS, CDR2 SASEGT, per germline. DNA of the CDR3: TGTGCCAGCAGTGAAGAGTTTGGTGAGCAGTTCTTC. Amino acids: CASSEEFGEQFF.

With respect to this clonotype: The CDR3 does not end in the conserved phenylalanine or tryptophan, so this is likely a read error. Because the CDR3's place on the DNA is in doubt, the DNA is left out and the CDR3 is given as listed by TCRdb. This chain connects TRBV7-9 to TRBJ2-1; the table gives TRBD1 as D, unverified against the DNA. Germline loops: CDR1 SEHNR, CDR2 FQNEAQ (reference sequence). The CDR3 is 12 amino acids long, termini counted. The CDR3 here is CASSFSARPLIG.

As regards this clonotype: At one end, the junction sequence differs from germline, possibly due to a read error. Here the CDR3 reads CRARCNSSHQPQHF. The DNA for the CDR3 is TGCCGTGCTAGATGCAACTCATCTCATCAGCCCCAGCATTTT. The V call is TRBV20-1, the J call TRBJ1-5; D remains ambiguous. There are 14 residues in the CDR3. In germline, CDR1 is DFQATT, CDR2 SNEGSKA (reference sequence).

As concerns this clonotype: Lacking the conserved final phenylalanine or tryptophan, this CDR3 likely reflects a read error. This rearrangement joins TRBV30 to TRBJ2-2, with D tentatively TRBD2 (5 bases). The CDR3 loop spans 15 amino acids. V dropped 3 bases and J dropped 2 bases, with 13 bases sitting between them. Looked up from germline, CDR1 is GTSNPN and CDR2 is SVGIG (reference sequence). Here the CDR3 DNA reads TGTGCCTGGAGAAAAAGGACGGGAAACACCGGGGAGCTGTTTTAT. This sequence encodes CAWRKRTGNTGELFY.

CDR3 residues: CASSEGSGAYEQYF. The CDR3 DNA reads TGTGCCAGCAGTGAAGGGTCGGGGGCCTACGAGCAGTACTTC. V usage is TRBV2 and J usage is TRBJ2-7, with a possible D match to TRBD2 (6 bases). CDR3 length equals 14 residues. Per germline, CDR1 SNHLY and CDR2 FYNNEI. Trimming removed 1 base at V and 2 bases at J, with 9 bases between. Full variable domain (remainder filled in from reference TRBV2 and TRBJ2-7): EPEVTQTPSHQVTQMGQEVILRCVPISNHLYFYWYRQILGQKVEFLVSFYNNEISEKSEIFDDQFSVERPDGSNFTLKIRSTKLEDSAMYFCASSEGSGAYEQYFGPGTRLTVT.

This clonotype was seen many times. CDR3 in amino acids: CASSYSAGATEAFF. The CDR3, as DNA: TGTGCCAGCAGTTACTCGGCAGGGGCCACTGAAGCTTTCTTT. The chain employs TRBV6-6 and TRBJ1-1; possible D gene TRBD1, 6 bases. Trimming cost V 0 bases and J 4 bases, with 9 bases left between them. This CDR3 has 14 amino acids. Germline CDR1 is MNHNY and CDR2 is SVGAGI (reference sequence).

The V call is TRBV7-9, the J call TRBJ1-3, with D possibly matching TRBD1 (5 bases). The CDR3 spans 15 residues. V was shortened by 5 bases and J by 0 bases, with 11 bases between the two germline ends. CDR1 and CDR2 from the germline V gene are SEHNR and FQNEAQ (reference sequence). DNA for the CDR3: TGTGCCAGCAGCCGGGACTCGAGCTCTGGAAACACCATATATTTT. Protein sequence: CASSRDSSSGNTIYF.

In regard to this clonotype: Possible read error: a much larger clone is one base away. The chain has TRBV12-3 or TRBV12-4 and TRBJ2-2, with D maybe TRBD2 (5 bases). This CDR3 has 14 residues. V shed 7 bases and J shed 4 bases, with 13 bases lying between them. CDR3 amino acids: CASIQTGVTGELFF. CDR3 in DNA: TGTGCCAGCATCCAAACCGGGGTCACCGGGGAGCTGTTTTTT.

Comments on this clonotype: The junction does not match germline at one end; this may be a read error. The chain has TRBV9 and TRBJ1-5; TRBD1 matches 7 bases. The germline V gene has CDR1 SGDLS and CDR2 YYNGEE. This CDR3 contains 15 residues. CDR3 DNA: TGTGCCGGCAGCTCCCAGGGGGGACTAGGTCAGCCCCAGCATTTT. Its protein is CAGSSQGGLGQPQHF. Together with reference TRBV9 and TRBJ1-5, the CDR3 gives the full variable domain: DSGVTQTPKHLITATGQRVTLRCSPRSGDLSVYWYQQSLDQGLQFLIQYYNGEERAKGNILERFSAQQFPDLHSELNLSSLELGDSALYFCAGSSQGGLGQPQHFGDGTRLSIL.

This clonotype was picked up a small number of times. The chain combines TRBV5-6 with TRBJ2-1; 7 bases align to TRBD2. CDR1 and CDR2 from the germline V gene are SGHDT and YYEEEE. The CDR3 totals 16 residues. Trimming took 4 bases from V and 0 from J; bases not matched to a gene: 7. CDR3 bases: TGTGCCAGCAGCAGTATCGGACTAGACTCCTACAATGAGCAGTTCTTC. It codes for CASSSIGLDSYNEQFF.

The V call is TRBV29-1, the J call TRBJ1-1, with TRBD1 identical over 8 bases. The CDR3 has 15 residues. CDR1 is SQVTM and CDR2 is ANQGSEA in the germline V gene. Trimming took 8 bases from V and 3 from J; bases not matched to a gene: 14. The CDR3 DNA reads as TGCAGCATTCCAGGGGGCTGGGGGATGGACACTGAAGCTTTCTTT. It encodes CSIPGGWGMDTEAFF. The whole variable domain, filled in from reference TRBV29-1 and TRBJ1-1, reads SAVISQKPSRDICQRGTSLTIQCQVDSQVTMMFWYRQQPGQSLTLIATANQGSEATYESGFVIDKFPISRPNLTFSTLTVSNMSPEDSSIYLCSIPGGWGMDTEAFFGQGTRLTVV.

To note about this clonotype: A much larger clone differs by one base, so this may be a read error. The rearrangement joins TRBV6-2 or TRBV6-3 to TRBJ2-7, with 9 bases that match TRBD1. CDR3 length: 15 residues. The germline V gene encodes CDR1 MNHEY and CDR2 SVGEGT. CDR3: CGSSFWRGQGNEQYF. The CDR3 DNA reads as TGTGGCAGCAGTTTCTGGCGGGGACAGGGCAACGAGCAGTACTTC.

This clonotype has ten or more counts. V and J are TRBV29-1 and TRBJ2-1; D is undetermined. The germline V and J ends were trimmed by 6 bases and 9 bases, with 12 bases remaining between them. There are 11 residues in the CDR3. Germline CDR1 SQVTM, CDR2 ANQGSEA. DNA of the CDR3: TGCAGCGTCGGTCTCGATGGTGAGCAGTTCTTC. This gives the protein CSVGLDGEQFF.

V and J are TRBV11-2 and TRBJ2-7; no clear D. Trimming shortened V by 5 bases and J by 9 bases, and 20 bases separated the two germline ends. Looked up from germline, CDR1 is SGHAT and CDR2 is FQNNGV. CDR3 length equals 14 residues. CDR3 bases: TGTGCCAGCAGCCCCTGGCCCATTACGCCCGTGCAGTACTTC. Residues: CASSPWPITPVQYF.

V is TRBV20-1 and J is TRBJ2-7; 8 bases are shared with TRBD2. J was trimmed by 6 bases and V by 6 bases; bases with no gene match: 13. The V gene's germline CDR1 is DFQATT and CDR2 SNEGSKA (reference sequence). The CDR3 has 14 residues. The CDR3 protein is CSARERRGDGEQYF. The DNA of the CDR3 is TGCAGTGCCCGAGAGCGGCGGGGGGATGGCGAGCAGTACTTC.

DNA for the CDR3: TGCAGCGTCCGCTCCGCCCTCGGGGACAGGACTTACAATGAGCAGTTCTTC. Translation gives CSVRSALGDRTYNEQFF. This chain connects TRBV29-1 to TRBJ2-1; TRBD1 agrees at 8 bases. With 6 bases clipped from V and 4 bases from J, the junction kept 17 bases outside the gene matches. The CDR3 spans 17 residues. Germline loops: CDR1 SQVTM, CDR2 ANQGSEA.

The V call is TRBV5-1, the J call TRBJ1-1, with a weak D call TRBD1 (6 bases). V shed 0 bases and J shed 4 bases, with 10 bases lying between them. The CDR3 covers 14 residues. Germline V gives CDR1 SGHRS, CDR2 YFSETQ. The CDR3 sequence: CASSLARGSTEAFF. CDR3 coding DNA: TGCGCCAGCAGCTTGGCCAGGGGATCCACTGAAGCTTTCTTT.